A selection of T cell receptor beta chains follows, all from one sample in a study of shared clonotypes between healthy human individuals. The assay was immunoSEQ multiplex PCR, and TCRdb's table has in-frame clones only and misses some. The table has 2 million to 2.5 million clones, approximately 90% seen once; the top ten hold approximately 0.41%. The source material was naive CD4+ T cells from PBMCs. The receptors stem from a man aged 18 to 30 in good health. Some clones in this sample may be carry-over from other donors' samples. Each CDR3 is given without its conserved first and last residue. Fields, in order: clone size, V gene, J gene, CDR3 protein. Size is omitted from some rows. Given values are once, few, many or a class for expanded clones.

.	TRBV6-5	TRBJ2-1	ASRRPSSYNEQF
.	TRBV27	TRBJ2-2	ASRFRGRAVANTGELF
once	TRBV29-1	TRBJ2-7	SVYGDSGAYEQY
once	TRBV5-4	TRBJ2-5	ASSAPRDGETQY
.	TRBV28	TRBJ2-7	ATGGTLEQY
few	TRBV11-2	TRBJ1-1	ASSLLPGSEAF
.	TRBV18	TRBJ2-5	ASSPPSPPGTQY
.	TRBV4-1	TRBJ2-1	ASSPSLAEEYNEQF
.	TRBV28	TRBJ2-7	ASSPNMLLVHEQY
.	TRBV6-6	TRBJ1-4	ASSYQQTTNEKLF
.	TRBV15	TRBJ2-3	ATSRDGIADTQY